Each of the 17 T cell receptor beta chains below was sequenced from the same sample in a study of CD8+ T cells in alopecia areata. Treatment denoted: oral pan-JAK inhibitor, 5-10 mg twice daily. As the sequencing template, cDNA was produced by extracting RNA and reverse transcribing it. Profiled with immunoSEQ multiplex PCR; TCRdb holds only in-frame clones, not every one. The sample has fewer than 350,000 clones, about 62% seen once. The material sequenced was CD4+ T cells sorted from blood, taken at week 24, from a patient treated with tofacitinib. These receptors all stem from a human donor with alopecia areata.

J is TRBJ2-7 and V is TRBV10-2, with 8 bases fitting TRBD1. V trimming: 6 bases; J trimming: 2 bases; junction bases outside the gene matches: 6. The CDR3 spans 14 residues. The V gene's germline CDR1 is WSHSY and CDR2 SAAADI. The CDR3 bases are TGCGCCAGCAGGGCCCCGGACAGGGCCTACGAGCAGTACTTC. It encodes CASRAPDRAYEQYF.

V usage is TRBV5-1 and J usage is TRBJ2-5, with 10 bases aligning to TRBD1. The V segment lost 4 bases and the J segment 2 bases; nucleotides outside the gene matches: 5. CDR1 is SGHRS, CDR2 YFSETQ, per germline. This CDR3 spans 15 amino acids. The CDR3 spells CASSHDRGPQETQYF. The CDR3 coding sequence is TGCGCCAGCAGCCATGACAGGGGGCCACAAGAGACCCAGTACTTC. Complete variable domain (other parts from reference TRBV5-1 and TRBJ2-5): KAGVTQTPRYLIKTRGQQVTLSCSPISGHRSVSWYQQTPGQGLQFLFEYFSETQRNKGNFPGRFSGRQFSNSRSEMNVSTLELGDSALYLCASSHDRGPQETQYFGPGTRLLVL.

The gene calls are TRBV7-9 and TRBJ2-5; 7 nucleotides agree with TRBD1. The CDR3 spans 15 residues. Germline-derived CDR1 and CDR2 are SEHNR and FQNEAQ (reference sequence). V lost 5 bases to trimming and J lost 3 bases; unmatched junction nucleotides: 9. The CDR3 loop reads CASSPVDRAKETQYF. CDR3 nucleotides: TGTGCCAGCAGCCCCGTCGACAGGGCCAAAGAGACCCAGTACTTC.

The CDR3 is CASRRRAMNTEAFF. The CDR3 nucleotides are TGTGCCAGCAGACGCAGAGCGATGAACACTGAAGCTTTCTTT. This rearrangement joins TRBV6-5 to TRBJ1-1; D not resolved. V was shortened by 6 bases and J by 0 bases, with 11 bases between the two germline ends. The germline V gene has CDR1 MNHEY and CDR2 SVGAGI. The CDR3 has 14 amino acids.

A few counts support this clone. CDR3 residues: CASSQGSGGPATDTQYF. The CDR3 DNA is TGCGCCAGCAGCCAAGGCTCCGGGGGCCCCGCCACAGATACGCAGTATTTT. The chain is built from TRBV4-1 and TRBJ2-3; D may be TRBD1 or TRBD2 (6 bases each). V lost 1 base and J lost 2, with 16 bases in between. The germline V gene encodes CDR1 MGHRA and CDR2 YSYEKL. This CDR3 comprises 17 residues.

The count of this clone is one. The gene calls are TRBV30 and TRBJ1-5; no firm D call. The CDR3 runs 13 residues. Trimming took 7 bases from V and 0 from J, leaving 10 bases between them. The germline CDR1 and CDR2 sequences are GTSNPN and SVGIG (reference sequence). The CDR3 DNA sequence: TGTGCCTTCCGAGTGGATAGCAATCAGCCCCAGCATTTT. Residues: CAFRVDSNQPQHF.

This clone has a handful of counts. The chain joins TRBV7-2 to TRBJ2-7; no reliable D call. Germline CDR1 reads SGHTA; CDR2 reads FQGNSA. Trimming left V 4 bases short and J 6 bases short, with 10 bases between. The CDR3 has 12 amino acids. CDR3 in DNA: TGTGCCAGCAGCTCCTTTGGATTCGAGCAGTACTTC. Its translation is CASSSFGFEQYF.

The rearrangement joins TRBV20-1 to TRBJ2-7; D is unresolved. Germline loops: CDR1 DFQATT, CDR2 SNEGSKA (reference sequence). This CDR3 spans 11 amino acids. The V end lost 5 bases, the J end lost 5 bases, and 10 bases lay between the germline ends. Written as DNA, the CDR3 is TGCAGTGCTGGCCAGACTCACGAGCAGTACTTC. Residues: CSAGQTHEQYF.

This clone was observed once. This sequence joins TRBV29-1 and TRBJ1-4, with TRBD1 matching 10 bases. Trimming took 7 bases from V and 6 from J; bases not matched to a gene: 8. Germline assignment: CDR1 SQVTM and CDR2 ANQGSEA. This CDR3 contains 14 residues. The CDR3: CSAYDRGRYEKLFF. CDR3 bases: TGCAGCGCATACGACAGGGGGCGGTATGAAAAACTGTTTTTT.

Here the CDR3 DNA reads TGTGCCAGCAGGGCTGGGACAGGGGACAACCAAGAGACCCAGTACTTC. It encodes CASRAGTGDNQETQYF. The J gene is TRBJ2-5, the V gene TRBV28, with TRBD1 matching over 10 bases. Unmatched junction bases numbered 7, after V lost 6 bases and J lost 0 bases. This CDR3 is built from 16 residues. Germline lookup yields CDR1 MDHEN and CDR2 SYDVKM.

The rearrangement joins TRBV5-6 to TRBJ1-1, with 7 nucleotides matching TRBD1. The V gene's germline CDR1 is SGHDT and CDR2 YYEEEE. V shed 4 bases, J shed 0 bases, and the junction held 6 bases outside the gene matches. This CDR3 comprises 15 residues. This CDR3 is CASSPTTGLNTEAFF. The CDR3 nucleotides are TGTGCCAGCAGCCCTACGACAGGGCTGAACACTGAAGCTTTCTTT.

V gene TRBV19 combines with J gene TRBJ1-6; D is possibly TRBD1 (5 bases). This CDR3 has 14 amino acids. CDR1 is LNHDA, CDR2 SQIVND, per germline (reference sequence). Trimming took off 4 bases at V and 9 bases at J, with 13 bases between the two ends. The CDR3 sequence is CASSNWTKGSPLHF. The DNA of the CDR3 is TGTGCCAGTAGTAATTGGACAAAGGGTTCACCCCTCCACTTT. The variable domain in full, completed from reference TRBV19 and TRBJ1-6, reads DGGITQSPKYLFRKEGQNVTLSCEQNLNHDAMYWYRQDPGQGLRLIYYSQIVNDFQKGDIAEGYSVSREKKESFPLTVTSAQKNPTAFYLCASSNWTKGSPLHFGNGTRLTVT.

This clone was seen more than once but under ten times. The chain has TRBV30 and TRBJ1-2; 8 bases line up with TRBD1. CDR1 and CDR2 from the germline V gene are GTSNPN and SVGIG (reference sequence). Trimming removed 1 base from V and 8 bases from J; junction bases left unmatched: 9. The CDR3 has 14 residues. CDR3: CAWSDPTGVGGYTF. In DNA, the CDR3 is TGTGCCTGGAGTGACCCGACAGGGGTAGGGGGCTACACCTTC.

This chain joins TRBV30 and TRBJ1-5; D is uncertain. In germline, CDR1 is GTSNPN, CDR2 SVGIG (reference sequence). The V and J ends lost 1 base and 5 bases respectively, with 15 bases between them. This CDR3 region has 15 residues. CDR3 sequence reads: CAWSAQLFGHQPQHF. DNA of the CDR3: TGTGCCTGGAGTGCACAGCTTTTCGGGCATCAGCCCCAGCATTTT.

This clone was recorded a few times. The V and J genes are TRBV5-1 and TRBJ1-1; D remains unclear. The CDR3 contains 16 residues. V was pared by 0 bases and J by 1 base, with 13 bases between. CDR1 is SGHRS, CDR2 YFSETQ, per germline. The CDR3 here is CASSLEVWAGNTEAFF. The CDR3 nucleotides read TGCGCCAGCAGCTTGGAGGTCTGGGCGGGGAACACTGAAGCTTTCTTT.

J is TRBJ1-5 and V is TRBV6-1, with TRBD1 matching over 12 bases. The trim removed 6 bases at V and 5 bases at J, leaving 5 bases unmatched. The CDR3 has 15 residues. CDR1 is MNHNS, CDR2 SASEGT, per germline. The chain's CDR3 is CASSPGQGADQPQHF. CDR3 coding DNA: TGTGCCAGCAGCCCGGGACAGGGGGCGGATCAGCCCCAGCATTTT.

This sequence joins TRBV4-1 and TRBJ1-4, with a tentative D call TRBD1 (5 bases). The CDR3 extends over 17 amino acids. V dropped 0 bases and J dropped 2 bases, with 13 bases sitting between them. Germline CDR1 and CDR2: MGHRA and YSYEKL. CDR3 sequence (DNA): TGCGCCAGCAGCCAAGAGATAAAGGGACTGACTAATGAAAAACTGTTTTTT. Protein product: CASSQEIKGLTNEKLFF.